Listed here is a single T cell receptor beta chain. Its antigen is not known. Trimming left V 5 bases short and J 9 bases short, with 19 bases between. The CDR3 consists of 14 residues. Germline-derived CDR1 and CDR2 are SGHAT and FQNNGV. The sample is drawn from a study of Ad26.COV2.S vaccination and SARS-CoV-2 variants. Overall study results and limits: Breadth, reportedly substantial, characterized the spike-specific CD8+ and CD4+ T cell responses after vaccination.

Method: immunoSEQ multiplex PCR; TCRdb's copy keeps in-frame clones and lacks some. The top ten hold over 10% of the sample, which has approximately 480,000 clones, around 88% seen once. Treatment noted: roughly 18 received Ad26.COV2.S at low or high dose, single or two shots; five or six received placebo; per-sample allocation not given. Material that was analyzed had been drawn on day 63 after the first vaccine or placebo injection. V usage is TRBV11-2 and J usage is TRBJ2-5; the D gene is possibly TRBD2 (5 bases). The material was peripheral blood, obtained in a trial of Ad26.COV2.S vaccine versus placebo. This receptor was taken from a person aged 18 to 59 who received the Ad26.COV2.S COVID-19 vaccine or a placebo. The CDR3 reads CASSEIPGNGAQYF. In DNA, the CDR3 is TGTGCCAGCAGCGAAATCCCGGGAAACGGGGCCCAGTACTTC.